A selection of T cell receptor beta chains follows, all from one sample in a study of blood T cells in healthy people across ages. MiXCR, run by TCRdb on the 5' RACE reads, gives a single entry per CDR3 protein. The sample shows around 970,000 distinct CDR3 sequences, about 51% of them seen only once. Sequenced material: blood. All receptors derive from a woman aged 55-70 years in good health. The CDR3 runs from the conserved cysteine through the conserved F or W. A D gene is named only where the DNA matches it firmly. Where a row states a size, it is once, few, many or the class of an expanded clone; other rows omit it.

D: .; V: TRBV24-1; size: .; J: TRBJ2-5; CDR3: CATSDPGLETQYF; DNA: TGTGCCACCAGTGATCCAGGGCTGGAGACCCAGTACTTC
D: .; V: TRBV27; size: few; J: TRBJ2-6; CDR3: CASSSASGANVLTF; DNA: TGTGCCAGCAGTTCCGCCTCTGGGGCCAACGTCCTGACTTTC
D: TRBD1; V: TRBV27; size: .; J: TRBJ1-6; CDR3: CASSFTGANSPLHF; DNA: TGTGCCAGCAGTTTCACAGGGGCCAATTCACCCCTCCACTTT
D: .; V: TRBV24-1; size: few; J: TRBJ2-3; CDR3: CATSDARTVTDTQYF; DNA: TGTGCCACCAGTGATGCCAGGACAGTAACAGATACGCAGTATTTT
D: .; V: TRBV2; size: .; J: TRBJ2-6; CDR3: CASSGTALGTQRPGANVLTF; DNA: TGTGCCAGCAGTGGTACCGCTTTGGGCACCCAGCGCCCTGGGGCCAACGTCCTGACTTTC
D: .; V: TRBV7-9; size: .; J: TRBJ2-7; CDR3: CASSTMARGEQYF; DNA: TGTGCCAGCAGCACCATGGCTCGGGGCGAGCAGTACTTC
D: TRBD1; V: TRBV15; size: few; J: TRBJ2-3; CDR3: CATSRTPGQVTDTQYF; DNA: TGTGCCACCAGCAGAACTCCGGGACAGGTCACAGATACGCAGTATTTT
D: TRBD1; V: TRBV12-3/TRBV12-4; size: .; J: TRBJ2-5; CDR3: CASSPRQGVQRETQYF; DNA: TGTGCCAGCAGTCCAAGACAGGGGGTCCAAAGGGAGACCCAGTACTTC
D: .; V: TRBV30; size: .; J: TRBJ2-7; CDR3: CAWSSGGNYEQYF; DNA: TGTGCCTGGAGTTCTGGCGGGAACTACGAGCAGTACTTC
D: TRBD2; V: TRBV20-1; size: once; J: TRBJ2-1; CDR3: CSARGAGVIKDEQFF; DNA: TGCAGTGCCAGAGGGGCGGGAGTCATTAAGGATGAGCAGTTCTTC
D: TRBD2; V: TRBV7-8; size: .; J: TRBJ2-1; CDR3: CASSLETAGAYNEQFF; DNA: TGTGCCAGCAGCTTAGAGACAGCGGGAGCCTACAATGAGCAGTTCTTC
D: TRBD1; V: TRBV6-1; size: .; J: TRBJ1-5; CDR3: CASPGGLGQALDQPQHF; DNA: TGTGCCAGCCCGGGCGGTCTGGGACAGGCCCTGGATCAGCCCCAGCATTTT
D: .; V: TRBV15; size: .; J: TRBJ1-2; CDR3: CATSRDRWVGTEISNYGYTF; DNA: TGTGCCACCAGCAGAGATCGGTGGGTAGGGACGGAGATATCGAACTATGGCTACACCTTC
D: TRBD2; V: TRBV7-3; size: .; J: TRBJ2-3; CDR3: CASSSASGRGGTDTQYF; DNA: TGTGCCAGCAGCTCGGCTAGCGGGAGAGGGGGGACAGATACGCAGTATTTT
D: .; V: TRBV24-1; size: .; J: TRBJ1-2; CDR3: CATSVQTGSYGYTF; DNA: TGTGCCACCAGTGTCCAGACAGGTAGCTATGGCTACACCTTC
D: .; V: TRBV12-3/TRBV12-4; size: .; J: TRBJ2-6; CDR3: CASSTRDSGANVLTF; DNA: TGTGCCAGCAGTACCAGGGATTCTGGGGCCAACGTCCTGACTTTC
D: TRBD2; V: TRBV9; size: few; J: TRBJ2-3; CDR3: CASSVAAGATDTQYF; DNA: TGTGCCAGCAGCGTAGCGGCGGGAGCCACAGATACGCAGTATTTT
D: TRBD2; V: TRBV5-1; size: .; J: TRBJ2-7; CDR3: CASSLARGTSGRINEQYF; DNA: TGCGCCAGCAGCTTGGCTCGCGGGACTAGCGGGAGGATTAACGAGCAGTACTTC
D: .; V: TRBV7-9; size: few; J: TRBJ2-1; CDR3: CASSLYRVWFVEQFF; DNA: TGTGCCAGCAGCCTTTACAGGGTCTGGTTCGTTGAGCAGTTCTTC
D: .; V: TRBV16; size: few; J: TRBJ2-2; CDR3: CASSQNLPGVAGELFF; DNA: TGTGCCAGCAGCCAAAATCTTCCGGGAGTGGCCGGGGAGCTGTTTTTT